This T cell receptor beta chain is drawn from a study of blood T cell repertoires in COVID-19. This clone was seen a few times. Germline V gene sequence: CDR1 LNHDA, CDR2 SQIVND (reference sequence). The trim removed 5 bases at V and 0 bases at J, leaving 5 bases unmatched. CDR3 length: 15 residues. Original data processing: It was from reference gene primer amplification that nucleated cell counts were estimated. TCRdb's copy holds only in-frame clones and misses some; the assay was immunoSEQ multiplex PCR. Clonal size and the V and J genes are those of that table, whereas D and trimming came from the DNA. Of roughly 100,000 clones listed, around 82% are singletons.

The source material was peripheral blood. The clonotype originates from a human donor in a cohort sampled during active or convalescent COVID-19. The chain links TRBV19 to TRBJ1-1; 8 bases map to TRBD1. DNA of the CDR3: TGTGCCAGTAGTCGGGGACAGGCTATGAACACTGAAGCTTTCTTT. Amino acids: CASSRGQAMNTEAFF. Combining the CDR3 with reference TRBV19 and TRBJ1-1 gives the whole variable domain DGGITQSPKYLFRKEGQNVTLSCEQNLNHDAMYWYRQDPGQGLRLIYYSQIVNDFQKGDIAEGYSVSREKKESFPLTVTSAQKNPTAFYLCASSRGQAMNTEAFFGQGTRLTVV.